This is a list of T cell receptor beta chains from one sample in a study of T cells in Graves' hyperthyroidism and ophthalmopathy. TCRdb analysed the multiplex PCR reads with MiXCR anew, one entry per CDR3 protein. The sample includes approximately 640,000 distinct CDR3 sequences, about 45% of them seen just once. Specimen: peripheral blood or thyroid tissue (not recorded which). The receptors come from an adult man with Graves' disease, either hyperthyroidism or ophthalmopathy (not recorded which). CDR3s include the opening cysteine and the closing phenylalanine or tryptophan. D genes are given only for firm matches. A clone size is listed for some rows: how often the clone was seen (once, few, many), or a class if it is expanded.

.	TRBV15	.	TRBJ2-2	TGTGCCACCAGCAGAGATGTTACAGGCGGCTCCGGGGAACTGTTTTTT	CATSRDVTGGSGELFF
many	TRBV19	.	TRBJ1-6	TGTGCCAGTAGTATTCTCGCCAGAGCGTCAGGGTCACCCCTCCACTTT	CASSILARASGSPLHF
few	TRBV6-1	.	TRBJ2-7	TGTGCCAGCAGCTTCTTCGACAGACTAGGGGAGCAGTACTTC	CASSFFDRLGEQYF
few	TRBV6-5	.	TRBJ1-5	TGTGCCGGCCTCGGGGTGCGCCAGCCCCAGCATTTT	CAGLGVRQPQHF
few	TRBV5-1	.	TRBJ1-2	TGCGCCAGCAGCTGGGACCAGCCATATGGCTACACCTTC	CASSWDQPYGYTF
.	TRBV12-3/TRBV12-4	.	TRBJ1-1	TGTGCCAGCAGTTCCACAGGGAAGAACACTGAAGCTTTCTTT	CASSSTGKNTEAFF
.	TRBV5-1	TRBD1	TRBJ1-1	TGCGCCAGCGGGGGACAGGGAAGGGACACTGAAGCTTTCTTT	CASGGQGRDTEAFF
few	TRBV7-9	TRBD1	TRBJ2-7	TGTGCCAGCAGCTTAGCGAGGACAGGGTTCCAATACGAGCAGTACTTC	CASSLARTGFQYEQYF
.	TRBV29-1	.	TRBJ2-7	TGCAGCGTTGCCCTATCCCCGGAGAAAGTGGAGGTGGACGAGCAGTACTTC	CSVALSPEKVEVDEQYF
.	TRBV7-9	TRBD2	TRBJ2-7	TGTGCCAGCAGCTTAAGCACCCTAGCGGGTCCCTACGAGCAGTACTTC	CASSLSTLAGPYEQYF
few	TRBV29-1	.	TRBJ2-7	TGCAGCGTTAGGGACACCCACGAGCAGTACTTC	CSVRDTHEQYF
.	TRBV25-1	TRBD1	TRBJ1-2	TGTGCCAGCAGTGCAAACAGGGGGGACTATGGCTACACCTTC	CASSANRGDYGYTF
.	TRBV2	.	TRBJ1-2	TGTGCCAGCAGTGAGGGGCCGGAAGGCTACACCTTC	CASSEGPEGYTF
.	TRBV6-1	TRBD1	TRBJ1-2	TGTGCCAGCAGATTCGTGGACAGGGGAGATGGCTACACCTTC	CASRFVDRGDGYTF
.	TRBV29-1	TRBD1	TRBJ1-2	TGCAGCGTCCAGGGACAGGGAGGGTATGGCTACACCTTC	CSVQGQGGYGYTF
.	TRBV11-1	.	TRBJ2-2	TGCGCCAGCAGCCAAGGAGGGGGCTGGAACACCGGGGAGCTGTTTTTT	CASSQGGGWNTGELFF
.	TRBV29-1	TRBD1	TRBJ1-2	TGCAGCGTGCGACAGGGACGGGGCTATGGCTACACCTTC	CSVRQGRGYGYTF
.	TRBV21-1	.	TRBJ2-2	TGTGCCAGCAGAAATTGGGGGACCGGGGAGCTGTTTTTT	CASRNWGTGELFF